This T cell receptor (beta chain) was found in a study of control samples from healthy donors and cancer patients. TCRdb keeps only in-frame clones here, not all; method: immunoSEQ multiplex PCR. The profile shows about 95,000 clones, around four fifths of them singletons. Trimming cost V 4 bases and J 4 bases, with 13 bases left between them. CDR3 length: 14 residues. The germline gives CDR1 LNHDA, CDR2 SQIVND (reference sequence). The TCR was taken from a man aged 25-45 years in good health. The chain carries TRBV19 and TRBJ1-1; no definite D call. The sequenced sample was blood. The CDR3 nucleotides read TGTGCCAGTAGTACGACGAGCACTGGCACTGAAGCTTTCTTT. It is translated as CASSTTSTGTEAFF. The full variable domain, rest sourced from reference TRBV19 and TRBJ1-1, is DGGITQSPKYLFRKEGQNVTLSCEQNLNHDAMYWYRQDPGQGLRLIYYSQIVNDFQKGDIAEGYSVSREKKESFPLTVTSAQKNPTAFYLCASSTTSTGTEAFFGQGTRLTVV.